Below are 5 T cell receptor beta chains sequenced from a single sample in a study of CD8+CD57+ T cells in acquired aplastic anemia. Genomic DNA acted as the template from which TCR beta VDJ combination and CDR3 sequence profiling were carried out. TCRdb processed the reads anew with MiXCR; each CDR3 protein has one entry. Among a few hundred thousand distinct CDR3 sequences, roughly 68% were seen once, and the ten largest hold approximately 4%. Material for sequencing was sorted CD4+, CD8+, or CD8+CD57+ T cells (not recorded which) from PBMCs. All receptors derive from a human donor in good health, serving as a control.

Concerning this clonotype: Germline is not matched at one junction end, which may reflect a read error. The rearrangement joins TRBV7-9 to TRBJ2-5, with D unresolved. Germline CDR1 SEHNR, CDR2 FQNEAQ (reference sequence). CDR3 size: 14 residues. CDR3 region: CASSRKLNTEAFFF. The CDR3 bases are TGTGCCAGCAGCCGTAAGCTAAACACTGAAGCCTTCTTTTTC.

This clonotype was seen more than once but under ten times. With a much larger clone just one base away, this may be a read error. V and J are TRBV10-1 and TRBJ2-7, with D tentatively TRBD2 (5 bases). Germline CDR1 and CDR2: WNHNN and SYGVQD (reference sequence). The CDR3 is 14 residues long. The CDR3 DNA sequence: TGCGCCAGCAGTGAGTCTCCTAGCACCTGGGAGCAGCACTTC. Protein sequence: CASSESPSTWEQHF.

This clonotype has ten or more counts. V is TRBV7-2 and J is TRBJ2-1, with TRBD1 matching over 7 bases. The germline gives CDR1 SGHTA, CDR2 FQGNSA. This CDR3 is 14 amino acids long. Germline trimming cut 6 bases from V and 5 bases from J; bases unmatched to any gene: 7. The CDR3 region is CASRFTGTDNEQFF. The CDR3 DNA follows: TGTGCCAGCAGATTCACCGGGACAGACAATGAGCAGTTCTTC.

The rearrangement uses TRBV29-1 and TRBJ1-1; no clear D gene. Trimming shortened V by 4 bases and J by 2 bases, and 8 bases separated the two germline ends. The CDR3 has 12 amino acids. Germline CDR1 and CDR2: SQVTM and ANQGSEA. CDR3 in amino acids: CSVASINTEAFF. DNA for the CDR3: TGCAGCGTTGCAAGTATAAACACTGAAGCTTTCTTT. Supplemented by reference TRBV29-1 and TRBJ1-1, the full variable domain reads SAVISQKPSRDICQRGTSLTIQCQVDSQVTMMFWYRQQPGQSLTLIATANQGSEATYESGFVIDKFPISRPNLTFSTLTVSNMSPEDSSIYLCSVASINTEAFFGQGTRLTVV.

As for this clonotype: A much larger clone lies one base from this, so it may be a read error. This chain joins TRBV5-4 and TRBJ1-3; D is ambiguous. The CDR3 totals 13 residues. Germline assignment: CDR1 SGHNT and CDR2 YYREEE (reference sequence). V lost 10 bases and J lost 8, with 19 bases in between. The CDR3 spells CAAQLAGFDTIYF. The CDR3 DNA sequence: TGTGCCGCCCAGCTTGCGGGTTTTGACACCATATATTTT.